Presented here are 5 T cell receptor beta chains from one specimen sequenced in a study of blood T cell repertoires in COVID-19. Some clones are missing from TCRdb's copy, which holds only in-frame ones; the method was immunoSEQ multiplex PCR. The sample lists 300,000 to 400,000 clones; more than 75% were seen once. Material for sequencing was peripheral blood. Receptors were obtained from a woman aged 18-30 years who had recovered from COVID-19.

As DNA, the CDR3 is TGTGCCAGCAGCTTGGGACAGTCAAGCAATCAGCCCCAGCATTTT. Amino acid sequence: CASSLGQSSNQPQHF. The chain has TRBV5-8 and TRBJ1-5, with D perhaps matching TRBD1 (5 bases). Trimming removed 0 bases from V and 1 base from J, with 8 bases in between. The CDR3 has 15 amino acids. CDR1 and CDR2 from the germline V gene are SGHTS and YDEGEE.

This rearrangement joins TRBV27 to TRBJ1-1, with 7 bases aligning to TRBD1. Unmatched junction bases numbered 4, after V lost 0 bases and J lost 9 bases. Per germline, CDR1 MNHEY and CDR2 SMNVEV (reference sequence). The CDR3 spans 13 residues. Written as DNA, the CDR3 is TGTGCCAGCAGTTTATCGGGACAGCGTAAAGCTTTCTTT. Its protein is CASSLSGQRKAFF.

The V call is TRBV7-8, the J call TRBJ1-5; no definite D call. This CDR3 spans 13 amino acids. Trimming removed 2 bases from V and 5 bases from J, with 7 bases in between. Germline values: CDR1 SGHVS, CDR2 FQNEAQ. The CDR3 loop reads CASSLTRYQPQHF. For the CDR3, the DNA is TGTGCCAGCAGCTTAACCAGGTATCAGCCCCAGCATTTT.

This chain joins TRBV3-1 (or the pseudogene TRBV3-2) and TRBJ1-3; D uncertain. The germline gives CDR1 LGHDT, CDR2 YNNKEL (reference sequence). The V and J ends lost 5 bases and 0 bases respectively, with 5 bases between them. The CDR3 totals 13 residues. The CDR3 reads CASSFSSGNTIYF. Here the CDR3 DNA reads TGTGCCAGCAGCTTCAGCTCTGGAAACACCATATATTTT.

The CDR3 DNA is TGCAGCTCCCACGGGACAGGGGGCGGAGGGGCTTATGGCTACACCTTC. This codes for CSSHGTGGGGAYGYTF. The V call is TRBV29-1, the J call TRBJ1-2, with 12 bases aligning to TRBD1. The V segment lost 8 bases and the J segment 5 bases; nucleotides outside the gene matches: 15. The CDR3 length is 16 residues. Germline V gives CDR1 SQVTM, CDR2 ANQGSEA. The full variable domain, in which reference TRBV29-1 and TRBJ1-2 provide the parts outside the CDR3, is SAVISQKPSRDICQRGTSLTIQCQVDSQVTMMFWYRQQPGQSLTLIATANQGSEATYESGFVIDKFPISRPNLTFSTLTVSNMSPEDSSIYLCSSHGTGGGGAYGYTFGSGTRLTVV.